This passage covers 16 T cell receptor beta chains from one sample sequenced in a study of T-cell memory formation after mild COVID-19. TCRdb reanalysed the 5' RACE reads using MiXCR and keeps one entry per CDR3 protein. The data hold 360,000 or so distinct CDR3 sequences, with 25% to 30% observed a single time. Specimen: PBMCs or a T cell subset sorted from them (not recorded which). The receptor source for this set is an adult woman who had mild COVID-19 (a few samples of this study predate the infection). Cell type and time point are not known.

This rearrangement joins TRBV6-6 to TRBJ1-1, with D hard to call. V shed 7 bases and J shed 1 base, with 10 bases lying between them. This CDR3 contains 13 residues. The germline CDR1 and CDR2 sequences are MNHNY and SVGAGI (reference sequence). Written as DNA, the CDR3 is TGTGCCAGCACGGGAGTTGAGAACACTGAAGCTTTCTTT. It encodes CASTGVENTEAFF.

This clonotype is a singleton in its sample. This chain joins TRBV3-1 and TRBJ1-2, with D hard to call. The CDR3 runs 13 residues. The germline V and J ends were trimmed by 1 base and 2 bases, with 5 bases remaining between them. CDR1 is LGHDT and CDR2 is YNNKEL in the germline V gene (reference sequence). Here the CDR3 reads CASSQAENYGYTF. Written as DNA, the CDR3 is TGTGCCAGCAGCCAAGCGGAGAACTATGGCTACACCTTC.

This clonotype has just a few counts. The CDR3 coding sequence is TGCGCCAGCAGCTTTGCGGGAGAAATGTCCGGGGAGCTGTTTTTT. Translation gives CASSFAGEMSGELFF. The V and J genes are TRBV5-1 and TRBJ2-2; 7 bases are a match to TRBD2. CDR3 length: 15 residues. CDR1 is SGHRS and CDR2 is YFSETQ in the germline V gene. V dropped 2 bases and J dropped 6; count of bases not matched to a gene: 7.

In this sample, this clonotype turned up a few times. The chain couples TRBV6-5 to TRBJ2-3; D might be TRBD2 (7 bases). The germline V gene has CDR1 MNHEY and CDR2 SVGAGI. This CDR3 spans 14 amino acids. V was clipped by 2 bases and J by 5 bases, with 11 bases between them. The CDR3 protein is CASSYGGAEDTQYF. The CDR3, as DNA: TGTGCCAGCAGTTACGGGGGGGCCGAAGATACGCAGTATTTT.

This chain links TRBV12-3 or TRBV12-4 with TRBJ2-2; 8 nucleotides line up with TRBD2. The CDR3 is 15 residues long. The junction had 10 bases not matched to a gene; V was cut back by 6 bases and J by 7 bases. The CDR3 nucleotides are TGTGCCAGCAGCCCAAGACTAGCGCGAAGCGGGGAGCTGTTTTTT. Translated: CASSPRLARSGELFF.

The chain's CDR3 is CASSEGVAITDTQYF. The CDR3 DNA reads as TGTGCCAGCAGTGAAGGGGTAGCGATCACAGATACGCAGTATTTT. The chain links TRBV2 to TRBJ2-3; the D gene is possibly TRBD2 (5 bases). Germline V CDR1 and CDR2: SNHLY, FYNNEI. The CDR3 spans 15 residues. V lost 1 base, J lost 2 bases, and 10 bases lay in between. Together with reference TRBV2 and TRBJ2-3, the CDR3 gives the full variable domain: EPEVTQTPSHQVTQMGQEVILRCVPISNHLYFYWYRQILGQKVEFLVSFYNNEISEKSEIFDDQFSVERPDGSNFTLKIRSTKLEDSAMYFCASSEGVAITDTQYFGPGTRLTVL.

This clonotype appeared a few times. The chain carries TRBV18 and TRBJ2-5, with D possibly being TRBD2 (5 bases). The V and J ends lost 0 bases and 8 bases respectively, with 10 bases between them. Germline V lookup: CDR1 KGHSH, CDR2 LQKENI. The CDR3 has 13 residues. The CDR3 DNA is TGTGCCAGCTCACCACCTCCCGGGGTAACCCAGTACTTC. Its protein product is CASSPPPGVTQYF.

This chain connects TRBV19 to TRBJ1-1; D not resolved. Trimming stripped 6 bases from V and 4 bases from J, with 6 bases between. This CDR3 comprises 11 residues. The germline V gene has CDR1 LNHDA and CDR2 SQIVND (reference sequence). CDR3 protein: CASRLSTEAFF. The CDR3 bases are TGTGCCAGTAGGCTTAGCACTGAAGCTTTCTTT.

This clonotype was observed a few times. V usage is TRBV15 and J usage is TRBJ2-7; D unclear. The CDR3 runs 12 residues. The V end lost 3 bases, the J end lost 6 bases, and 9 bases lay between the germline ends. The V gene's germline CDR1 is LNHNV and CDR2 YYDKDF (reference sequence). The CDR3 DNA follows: TGTGCCACCAGCAGGTACAGCAGCGAGCAGTACTTC. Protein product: CATSRYSSEQYF.

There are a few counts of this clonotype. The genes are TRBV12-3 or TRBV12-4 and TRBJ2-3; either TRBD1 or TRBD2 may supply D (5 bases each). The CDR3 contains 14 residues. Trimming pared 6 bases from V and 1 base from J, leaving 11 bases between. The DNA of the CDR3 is TGTGCCAGCAGCGGACAACTAGGCACAGATACGCAGTATTTT. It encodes CASSGQLGTDTQYF.

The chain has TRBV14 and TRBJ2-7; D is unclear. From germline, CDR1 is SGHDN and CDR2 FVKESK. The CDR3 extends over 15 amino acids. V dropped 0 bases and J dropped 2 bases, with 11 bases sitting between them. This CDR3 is CASSQDLNSAYEQYF. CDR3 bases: TGTGCCAGCAGCCAAGACCTCAACAGTGCCTACGAGCAGTACTTC.

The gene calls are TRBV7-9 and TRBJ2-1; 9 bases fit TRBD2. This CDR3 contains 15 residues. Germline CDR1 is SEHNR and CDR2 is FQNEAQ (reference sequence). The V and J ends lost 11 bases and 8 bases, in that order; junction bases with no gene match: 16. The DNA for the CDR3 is TGTGCCTCCGACCCCGGGATAGCGGGGGTTGATGAGCAGTTCTTC. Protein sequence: CASDPGIAGVDEQFF.

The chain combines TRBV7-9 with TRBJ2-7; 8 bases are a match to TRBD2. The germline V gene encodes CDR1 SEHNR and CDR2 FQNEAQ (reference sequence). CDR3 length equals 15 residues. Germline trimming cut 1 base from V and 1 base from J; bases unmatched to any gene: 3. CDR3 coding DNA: TGTGCCAGCAGCTTAGAGCGGGGGCTATCCTACGAGCAGTACTTC. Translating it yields CASSLERGLSYEQYF.

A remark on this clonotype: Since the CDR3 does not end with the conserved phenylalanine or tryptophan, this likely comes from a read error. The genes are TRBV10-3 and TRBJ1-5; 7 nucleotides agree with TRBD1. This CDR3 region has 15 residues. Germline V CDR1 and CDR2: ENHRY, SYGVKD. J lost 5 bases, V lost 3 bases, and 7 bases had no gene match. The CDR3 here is CAISEPGQPHQPQHL. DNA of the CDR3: TGTGCCATCAGTGAACCGGGACAGCCTCATCAGCCCCAGCATTTG.

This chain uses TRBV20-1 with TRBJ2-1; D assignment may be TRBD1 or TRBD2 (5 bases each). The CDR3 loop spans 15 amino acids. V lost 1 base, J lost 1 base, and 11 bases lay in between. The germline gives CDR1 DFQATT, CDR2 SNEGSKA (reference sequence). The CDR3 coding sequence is TGCAGTGCTAGAGGGTGGAGGACATCCTACAATGAGCAGTTCTTC. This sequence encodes CSARGWRTSYNEQFF.

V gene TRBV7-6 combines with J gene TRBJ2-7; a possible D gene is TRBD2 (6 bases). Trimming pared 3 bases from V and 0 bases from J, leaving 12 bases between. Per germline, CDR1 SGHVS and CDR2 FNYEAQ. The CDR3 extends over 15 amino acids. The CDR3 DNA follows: TGTGCCAGCAGCTTGGGTGGGACTCACTCCTACGAGCAGTACTTC. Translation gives CASSLGGTHSYEQYF.